Sequencing of this TCR beta chain was carried out in a study of shared clonotypes between healthy human individuals. Germline CDR1 is SEHNR and CDR2 is FQNEAQ (reference sequence). CDR3 length equals 16 residues. The J segment lost 2 bases and the V segment lost 5 bases, leaving 12 bases of the junction unmatched. Terminally differentiated effector memory CD45RA+ cells were excluded from the naive CD8 cells, which were CD45RO-negative and positively selected for CCR7. Each cell subset's genomic DNA was divided evenly among several immunoSEQ plates. The protocol was immunoSEQ multiplex PCR, while the TCRdb copy is restricted to in-frame clones and leaves out a portion. The sample has about 2.1 million clones, 85% to 95% seen once. This clone was recorded only once.

The clonotype was recovered from a man in his late teens or twenties in good health. Some clones in this sample may be carry-over from other donors' samples. The specimen was naive CD8+ T cells from PBMCs. The V call is TRBV7-9, the J call TRBJ2-7; 7 bases align to TRBD1. The CDR3 protein is CASSPTPGTETYEQYF. CDR3 bases: TGTGCCAGCAGCCCCACCCCAGGGACAGAGACCTACGAGCAGTACTTC.